This TCR beta chain was sequenced in a study of response to subunit inactivated influenza vaccine. This clonotype was recorded a few times. Antigen: not known. Findings and caveats of the study: Every seasonal influenza vaccination brings in few new T cells, the authors suggested.

Germline-derived CDR1 and CDR2 are SGHRS and YFSETQ. CDR3 length: 15 residues. V was trimmed by 4 bases and J by 8 bases, leaving 20 bases between them. A single record per CDR3 protein comes from TCRdb applying MiXCR to the RT-PCR reads. The sample lists under 800,000 distinct CDR3 sequences, approximately 15% seen once, with around 6.5% in the top ten. The chain recombines TRBV5-1 with TRBJ2-3, with D possibly called TRBD1 or TRBD2 (5 bases each). Sequenced material: PBMCs from blood, taken less than 15 days before vaccination. This receptor was obtained from a man in his fifties who received an inactivated influenza vaccine. CDR3 sequence (DNA): TGCGCCAGCAGCACCTGGACAAGGCCTGGGGGTACGCAGTATTTT. It specifies CASSTWTRPGGTQYF.